This T cell receptor (beta chain) was captured by sequencing in a study of PD-1 blockade in classical Hodgkin lymphoma. Study in general: Treatment was intravenous nivolumab, 3 mg/kg every 2 weeks, until progression.

Germline V gene sequence: CDR1 LGHNA, CDR2 YNFKEQ. The CDR3 contains 11 residues. Trimming removed 1 base at V and 6 bases at J, with 3 bases between. This table comes from immunoSEQ multiplex PCR, and its TCRdb copy is limited to in-frame clones, with some not included. Of some 34,000 clones in the sample, roughly 76% were seen once. Stated time point: cycle 4 day 1 (C4D1), after 5 to 7 weeks of nivolumab. Every patient relapsed after autologous stem cell transplantation, and brentuximab vedotin exposure varied. This receptor was identified in a human donor with classical Hodgkin lymphoma. The sample was peripheral blood mononuclear cells (PBMCs), taken before the fourth cycle of nivolumab. This chain connects TRBV4-2 to TRBJ1-1; D gene uncertain. The CDR3 DNA reads as TGTGCCAGCAGCCAAGGGGCTGAAGCTTTCTTT. Residues: CASSQGAEAFF.